These 5 T cell receptor beta chains were all obtained from the same sample, sequenced in a study of T cells in Graves' hyperthyroidism and ophthalmopathy. RNA transcripts gave rise to amplified TCR beta CDR3 regions. With the HTBI primer set, the TCR CDR3 went through a first round of RT-PCR. TCRdb ran MiXCR on the multiplex PCR reads and lists one entry per CDR3 protein. The sample has approximately 610,000 distinct CDR3 sequences; 14% to 15% are singletons. Material: blood. The receptor source for this set is a woman aged 40 to 50 with Graves' ophthalmopathy.

This clonotype was seen many times. V gene TRBV19 combines with J gene TRBJ1-1, with a tentative D call TRBD1 (5 bases). The CDR3 runs 16 residues. Between the trimmed V and J ends, which lost 6 bases and 0 bases, there was a span of 17 bases. The V gene's germline CDR1 is LNHDA and CDR2 SQIVND (reference sequence). CDR3 sequence (DNA): TGTGCCAGTAGCGGGCTACTCGCAGGGCTGAACACTGAAGCTTTCTTT. Protein product: CASSGLLAGLNTEAFF.

In this sample, this clonotype turned up many times. V and J are TRBV15 and TRBJ2-7; the D gene is possibly TRBD1 (6 bases). The CDR3 is made up of 14 amino acids. The V gene lost 0 bases and the J gene lost 6 bases, with 12 bases spanning the gap. Germline V gene data show CDR1 as LNHNV and CDR2 as YYDKDF (reference sequence). CDR3 coding DNA: TGTGCCACCAGCAGAGAGCAGGGGTGGCGCGAGCAGTACTTC. It translates to CATSREQGWREQYF.

This clonotype was observed a handful of times. This sequence joins TRBV20-1 and TRBJ1-1; no definite D call. Looked up from germline, CDR1 is DFQATT and CDR2 is SNEGSKA (reference sequence). V was pared by 0 bases and J by 11 bases, with 13 bases between. This CDR3 region has 12 residues. The CDR3 is CSARDMTWVAFF. In DNA, the CDR3 is TGCAGTGCTAGAGATATGACATGGGTTGCTTTCTTT.

J is TRBJ2-7 and V is TRBV29-1, with 15 bases matching TRBD2. Germline lookup yields CDR1 SQVTM and CDR2 ANQGSEA. The CDR3 has 16 residues. Trimming at V came to 8 bases and at J to 2 bases, leaving 10 bases not matched to a gene. The CDR3, as DNA: TGCAGCAGCCGGACTAGCGGGAGGGAGGGTCCCTACGAGCAGTACTTC. This encodes CSSRTSGREGPYEQYF.

This chain connects TRBV2 to TRBJ1-1, with TRBD1 matching over 7 bases. The germline V gene encodes CDR1 SNHLY and CDR2 FYNNEI. After removal of 11 bases from V and 5 bases from J, the junction contained 14 bases not matched to a gene. The length of the CDR3 is 14 residues. The CDR3: CAARRTTGMTEAFF. Here the CDR3 DNA reads TGTGCCGCCAGACGCACGACAGGGATGACTGAAGCTTTCTTT.